The 6 T cell receptor beta chains listed next were all sequenced from one sample in a study of vaccination and CD4 T cells after COVID-19. This sample's treatment: roughly ten-day PBMC culture with coronavirus spike peptide pools or control peptides (ViraFEST assay). CD4+ T cells that had been cultured provided DNA sequenced with the Oncomine TCR Beta short-read assay. One entry per CDR3 protein, called by TCRdb with MiXCR from the PCR reads. The sample shows approximately 20,000 distinct CDR3 sequences, approximately 65% of them seen only once. No cognate antigen is known for these TCRs. The material sequenced was CD4+ T cells from blood, cultured in vitro, taken before SARS-CoV-2 vaccination. The receptor set was obtained from a human donor who received a COVID-19 vaccine.

This clonotype has just a few counts. The gene calls are TRBV6-1 and TRBJ1-2; D might be TRBD1 (5 bases). CDR3 size: 15 residues. The germline gives CDR1 MNHNS, CDR2 SASEGT. V lost 1 base, J lost 4 bases, and 13 bases lay in between. CDR3 nucleotides: TGTGCCAGCAGTGAAGACGGGGGACGTGGCTATGGCTACACCTTC. Translation gives CASSEDGGRGYGYTF.

The V gene is TRBV7-9, the J gene TRBJ1-5, with 9 bases lining up with TRBD1. The CDR3 contains 17 residues. The ends lost 6 bases at V and 0 bases at J; junction bases unmatched: 9. Germline CDR1 SEHNR, CDR2 FQNEAQ (reference sequence). The CDR3 bases are TGTGCCAGCAGTTTCACAGGGGGCCGTTATAGCAATCAGCCCCAGCATTTT. Protein product: CASSFTGGRYSNQPQHF.

The V gene is TRBV20-1, the J gene TRBJ2-5; TRBD1 is a possible D gene (6 bases). This CDR3 region has 14 residues. Trimming pared 3 bases from V and 3 bases from J, leaving 14 bases between. CDR1 is DFQATT, CDR2 SNEGSKA, per germline (reference sequence). As DNA, the CDR3 is TGCAGTGCTAGCTGGGGGCTCGGGGAAGAGACCCAGTACTTC. Protein sequence: CSASWGLGEETQYF.

This clonotype came up once. The DNA for the CDR3 is TGCAGTGCCACATTAGCGGGGGGCCTAGGGGATACGCAGTATTTT. Translation: CSATLAGGLGDTQYF. The V gene is TRBV20-1, the J gene TRBJ2-3, with 10 bases identical to TRBD2. CDR1 and CDR2 from the germline V gene are DFQATT and SNEGSKA (reference sequence). J lost 6 bases, V lost 6 bases, and 12 bases had no gene match. This CDR3 is 15 amino acids long.

The chain carries TRBV7-9 and TRBJ1-6; D is unclear. The V end was cut by 1 base, the J end by 5 bases, with 3 bases between. The CDR3 totals 13 residues. In germline, CDR1 is SEHNR, CDR2 FQNEAQ (reference sequence). The CDR3 is CASSLGNNSPLHF. DNA for the CDR3: TGTGCCAGCAGCTTAGGGAATAATTCACCCCTCCACTTT. The full variable domain, with the rest looked up from reference TRBV7-9 and TRBJ1-6, is DTGVSQNPRHKITKRGQNVTFRCDPISEHNRLYWYRQTLGQGPEFLTYFQNEAQLEKSRLLSDRFSAERPKGSFSTLEIQRTEQGDSAMYLCASSLGNNSPLHFGNGTRLTVT.

J is TRBJ2-5 and V is TRBV2; the D is unclear. The V gene lost 7 bases and the J gene lost 5 bases, with 11 bases spanning the gap. CDR3 size: 12 residues. The germline CDR1 and CDR2 sequences are SNHLY and FYNNEI. CDR3 DNA: TGTGCCAGCATATCTAGTTGGGAGACCCAGTACTTC. It codes for CASISSWETQYF.